Given below is one T cell receptor beta chain in context. What it recognizes is unknown. CDR1 is LGHNA and CDR2 is YNFKEQ in the germline V gene. The germline V and J ends were trimmed by 3 bases and 5 bases, with 17 bases remaining between them. This CDR3 is built from 15 residues. 60 Vbeta and 13 Jbeta primers were used in PCR. Sequenced by immunoSEQ multiplex PCR; TCRdb stores in-frame clones only, minus some. The sample has 100,000 to 150,000 clones, around four fifths seen once; the top ten hold approximately 10%. This record belongs to a study of cytomegalovirus exposure and HLA in healthy donors. Study-wide results and caveats: Over 150 TCR beta chains were listed as cytomegalovirus-associated.

The sequencing input was PBMCs. This chain connects TRBV4-2 to TRBJ2-7, with TRBD2 as a possible D gene (6 bases). This TCR was sampled from a male donor in good health and CMV-seropositive. The CDR3 reads CASSQTGERGHEQYF. The DNA for the CDR3 is TGTGCCAGCAGCCAGACGGGGGAGAGGGGACACGAGCAGTACTTC.